This T cell receptor beta chain emerged from a study of human T cells and chemical hapten exposure. In this sample, this clonotype turned up many times. Total RNA was isolated from unfractionated whole blood. TCRdb reanalysed the 5' RACE reads using MiXCR and keeps one entry per CDR3 protein. Counted here are 75,000 or so distinct CDR3 sequences, roughly 15% occurring once; the ten biggest clones make up 6.5% to 7%. Deletions cut 5 bases from V and 0 bases from J, with 8 bases between. The germline CDR1 and CDR2 sequences are DFQATT and SNEGSKA (reference sequence). The CDR3 consists of 13 residues. The V gene is TRBV20-1, the J gene TRBJ1-5, with D hard to call. The sequence was obtained from a female donor in good health. The CDR3 region has the DNA TGCAGTGCTTTTGGGCATAGCAATCAGCCCCAGCATTTT. Encoded protein: CSAFGHSNQPQHF.